Listed here are 2 T cell receptor beta chains from one sample, sequenced in a study of beta chain features in type 1 diabetes. Expressed TCRB transcripts were sequenced because the entire RNA isolate underwent reverse transcription. Using immunoSEQ multiplex PCR, the repertoire was profiled, and TCRdb retains in-frame clones only, with some absent. The data contain 50,000 to 55,000 clones, about 60% of them singletons. The antigens of these receptors remain unknown. Study-wide points: Shortening that was moderate but significant affected the TCRB CDR3s of Type 1 diabetes patients in all four CD4+ subsets.

The sample consisted of stem cell memory CD4+ T cells from blood. Source of these receptors: a woman aged 25-40 years with type 1 diabetes.

This clone was found a few times. The rearrangement uses TRBV9 and TRBJ2-2; 7 bases match TRBD2. Germline V lookup: CDR1 SGDLS, CDR2 YYNGEE. Trimming took 0 bases from V and 5 from J; bases not matched to a gene: 7. The CDR3 length is 16 residues. This chain's CDR3 is CASSVVSSGTTGELFF. CDR3 coding DNA: TGTGCCAGCAGCGTAGTGAGCAGCGGGACTACCGGGGAGCTGTTTTTT. The complete variable domain, with remaining parts taken from reference TRBV9 and TRBJ2-2, reads DSGVTQTPKHLITATGQRVTLRCSPRSGDLSVYWYQQSLDQGLQFLIQYYNGEERAKGNILERFSAQQFPDLHSELNLSSLELGDSALYFCASSVVSSGTTGELFFGEGSRLTVL.

This chain connects TRBV10-3 to TRBJ2-1, with a possible D match to TRBD1 (6 bases). The germline V and J ends were trimmed by 3 bases and 4 bases, with 13 bases remaining between them. Per the germline V gene, CDR1 is ENHRY and CDR2 is SYGVKD. The CDR3 loop spans 15 amino acids. CDR3 sequence reads: CAISDGDKKYNEQFF. The CDR3 region has the DNA TGTGCCATCAGTGATGGGGACAAGAAATACAATGAGCAGTTCTTC.